This T cell receptor beta chain came from a study of T cell repertoires in aging, cancer and after chemotherapy. Study overall: Pre- and post-chemotherapy samples were paired from glioblastoma patients treated with temozolomide-based therapy.

Amplification of TCR beta used genomic DNA extracted from peripheral blood. Of note for this clonotype: Antigen unknown.

V gave up 5 bases and J gave up 11 bases, with 13 bases separating them. In germline, CDR1 is MNHEY, CDR2 SMNVEV (reference sequence). The CDR3 extends over 12 amino acids. TRB rearrangements spanning V, D and J were amplified using mixed TRB-A/B primers. TCRdb passed the multiplex PCR reads through MiXCR, listing each CDR3 protein once. The profile shows about 3,800 distinct CDR3 sequences, around 30% of them singletons. The study's findings and limits: Rebound thymic output was suggested by rising median generation probability during chemotherapy in each cancer cohort.

The specimen was blood. The chain recombines TRBV27 with TRBJ1-5; D is unresolved. This receptor was taken from a human donor with a solid tumor. DNA of the CDR3: TGTGCCAGCAGTCCACGGGGAGGGTCCCAGCATTTT. Amino acid sequence: CASSPRGGSQHF.